These 9 T cell receptor beta chains originate from one sample sequenced in a study of T cell changes during pregnancy in multiple sclerosis. Method: immunoSEQ multiplex PCR; TCRdb's copy keeps in-frame clones and lacks some. Here the sample spans approximately 50,000 clones, 80% to 95% being singletons. The specimen comprised CD4+ T cells from peripheral blood mononuclear cells, sampled in the third trimester of pregnancy. The receptors originated from a female donor with multiple sclerosis, enrolled in a pregnancy study.

In this sample, this clone turned up once. The chain employs TRBV19 and TRBJ2-3; 9 nucleotides align to TRBD1. The germline gives CDR1 LNHDA, CDR2 SQIVND (reference sequence). The V gene end was trimmed by 11 bases and the J gene end by 1 base; junction bases not matched to a gene: 13. CDR3 length: 16 amino acids. The CDR3 DNA reads TGTGCCGTCGCACAGGGGGCTGGATGGGGCACAGATACGCAGTATTTT. This gives the protein CAVAQGAGWGTDTQYF.

The V and J genes are TRBV2 and TRBJ1-1; no clear D gene. The length of the CDR3 is 14 residues. Germline V gene data show CDR1 as SNHLY and CDR2 as FYNNEI. Trimming left V 6 bases short and J 4 bases short, with 15 bases between. The CDR3 DNA reads TGTGCCAGCAGGGCGGGAACTGCGGGCACTGAAGCTTTCTTT. Encoded protein: CASRAGTAGTEAFF.

The chain has TRBV19 and TRBJ2-3; D remains ambiguous. The CDR3 has 12 residues. V lost 6 bases to trimming and J lost 2 bases, with 6 bases between them. Per the germline V gene, CDR1 is LNHDA and CDR2 is SQIVND (reference sequence). This CDR3 is CASRQSTDTQYF. The CDR3 coding sequence is TGTGCCAGTAGACAATCCACAGATACGCAGTATTTT. The full variable domain, with the rest looked up from reference TRBV19 and TRBJ2-3, is DGGITQSPKYLFRKEGQNVTLSCEQNLNHDAMYWYRQDPGQGLRLIYYSQIVNDFQKGDIAEGYSVSREKKESFPLTVTSAQKNPTAFYLCASRQSTDTQYFGPGTRLTVL.

The V gene is TRBV28, the J gene TRBJ2-7; a weak D match, TRBD1 (5 bases). V was cut by 5 bases and J by 4 bases, with 9 bases left in between. Germline CDR1 is MDHEN and CDR2 is SYDVKM. This CDR3 comprises 12 residues. CDR3 loop: CASSPRGYEQYF. CDR3 nucleotides: TGTGCCAGCAGTCCAAGGGGTTACGAGCAGTACTTC.

J is TRBJ2-5 and V is TRBV19, with 8 bases aligning to TRBD1. In germline, CDR1 is LNHDA, CDR2 SQIVND (reference sequence). J lost 2 bases, V lost 7 bases, and 6 bases had no gene match. CDR3 length: 14 amino acids. Here the CDR3 reads CASTSRDRQETQYF. CDR3 nucleotide sequence: TGTGCCAGTACCAGCCGGGACAGGCAAGAGACCCAGTACTTC.

V and J are TRBV6-5 and TRBJ2-5, with 7 bases fitting TRBD2. The junction had 5 bases not matched to a gene; V was cut back by 6 bases and J by 1 base. The germline V gene encodes CDR1 MNHEY and CDR2 SVGAGI. There are 14 residues in the CDR3. CDR3 protein: CASRLGTIQETQYF. DNA for the CDR3: TGTGCCAGCAGGCTGGGGACTATCCAAGAGACCCAGTACTTC.

This rearrangement joins TRBV4-1 to TRBJ1-1, with D perhaps TRBD1 (5 bases). Germline V gene lookup returns CDR1 MGHRA and CDR2 YSYEKL. Trimming removed 5 bases at V and 2 bases at J, with 12 bases between. There are 14 residues in the CDR3. CDR3 in amino acids: CASSVRQINTEAFF. The CDR3 nucleotides read TGCGCCAGCAGCGTCCGACAGATTAACACTGAAGCTTTCTTT.

The rearrangement links TRBV29-1 to TRBJ2-2, with a weak D call TRBD1 (6 bases). The CDR3 is made up of 14 amino acids. V was shortened by 0 bases and J by 7 bases, with 12 bases between the two germline ends. CDR1 and CDR2 from the germline V gene are SQVTM and ANQGSEA. The CDR3 DNA sequence: TGCAGCGTTGAAGAACAGGGTGGTGTCGGGGAGCTGTTTTTT. This codes for CSVEEQGGVGELFF.

V and J are TRBV7-8 and TRBJ2-5; 11 bases are a match to TRBD1. Germline V gene lookup returns CDR1 SGHVS and CDR2 FQNEAQ. There are 16 residues in the CDR3. Unmatched junction bases numbered 9, after V lost 5 bases and J lost 4 bases. The DNA for the CDR3 is TGTGCCAGCAGCCACCGGACAGGGGGCTTAGGAGAGACCCAGTACTTC. It encodes CASSHRTGGLGETQYF. Supplemented by reference TRBV7-8 and TRBJ2-5, the full variable domain reads GAGVSQSPRYKVAKRGQDVALRCDPISGHVSLFWYQQALGQGPEFLTYFQNEAQLDKSGLPSDRFFAERPEGSVSTLKIQRTQQEDSAVYLCASSHRTGGLGETQYFGPGTRLLVL.